This entry concerns a single T cell receptor beta chain. Its antigen remains unidentified. This specimen comes from a study of T-cell memory formation after mild COVID-19. Findings and limits, study-wide: A subset of responding clones appeared in pre-infection memory, suggesting cross-reactive memory joined. Contracting clones, day 15 to 85, had balanced CD4/CD8, and later expanders favored CD4+.

5'RACE, which relied on constant-segment primers, yielded TCR alpha and TCR beta cDNA libraries carrying sample barcodes and UMIs. Using its own MiXCR run on the 5' RACE reads, TCRdb lists one record per CDR3 protein. The sample lists roughly 560,000 distinct CDR3 sequences; just over 20% were seen once. Losses at the gene ends were 6 bases for V and 6 bases for J; bases not matched to a gene: 5. The V gene's germline CDR1 is DFQATT and CDR2 SNEGSKA (reference sequence). This CDR3 has 12 amino acids. This chain uses TRBV20-1 with TRBJ2-3, with 8 bases that match TRBD2. The sequenced sample was PBMCs or a T cell subset sorted from them (not recorded which). The clonotype comes from an adult woman who had mild COVID-19 (a few samples of this study predate the infection). Cell type and time point are not known. CDR3 in DNA: TGCAGTGCCACCAGCGGGAGTGATACGCAGTATTTT. It yields the protein CSATSGSDTQYF.